Included here is one T cell receptor beta chain sequence, with context. Its target antigen remains unknown. Per-nucleotide qualities are absent, and no much larger clonotype sits a single base away. This entry belongs to a study of blood T cell repertoires in COVID-19 (dated by TCRdb to the early 2020s). With regard to the full study: Samples from collaborators originated in the United States, Italy and Spain and spanned both the acute and convalescent phases of COVID-19. The prospective study material was composed of cDNA or gDNA derived from T cells, B-cell-depleted T cells, or PBMCs. Deeply sampled blood TCRbeta repertoires from subjects exposed to, actively infected with, or recovered from COVID-19 were included in the dataset. A freely available public database, intended as a resource for researchers studying the immune response to SARS-CoV-2, is where the repertoires were released. Samples came from the ongoing ImmuneRACE study (first 160 participants) plus 1,254 subjects from 6 global collaborators. Sample metadata almost always included a de-identified subject ID, COVID-19 status, age in years and sex. HLA class I and class II types, where available, came from metadata supplied by the sample provider rather than from assay-based typing.

Each collaborating institution followed its own protocols to collect whole blood in K2EDTA tubes. For TCRbeta analysis, collaborator samples were shipped as frozen whole blood, as isolated PBMCs, or as DNA extracted from either sample type. Broader findings and caveats from the paper: Clinical and demographic metadata were provided uncurated, with the amount varying by source and participant.

TCRbeta CDR3 regions were amplified from genomic DNA using the immunoSEQ Assay, a bias-controlled multiplex PCR. Turning to the authors' computational methods: Within the assay, amplification of reference gene primers was used to estimate how many nucleated cells each sample contained. To quantify the absolute abundance of each unique TCRbeta CDR3 rearrangement, sequence reads were collapsed and filtered. For each sample, productive Simpson clonality was calculated as the square root of Simpson's diversity index across productive rearrangements. As stored in TCRdb, this immuneACCESS dataset retains in-frame rearrangements with V and J assigned. A fraction of the clones does not appear; measured against another copy, unresolved V genes explain less than half of the discrepancy, and the remainder lacks a known reason. Clone size and V and J calls were adopted from that table, with D and trimming inferred from the DNA. This sample lists 140,000 to 150,000 clones; roughly 88% were detected once. The ten largest clones add up to roughly 10% of the sample.

From cysteine to phenylalanine, the CDR3 is 16 amino acids long. Only the CDR3 region is kept as DNA, spanning 48 bases read in frame from base 1. The sequence is built from TRBV12-1 and TRBJ1-1; TRBD1, the table's D call, lacks a check against the DNA. TRBV12-1 is a pseudogene segment. The source of this sequence is a man between 60 and 75 years old with active or convalescent COVID-19. The sequenced material came from peripheral blood. The CDR3 in this case is CASSSRDRGMRTEAFF. The nucleotides are TGTGCCAGCAGCTCCCGGGACAGGGGGATGAGGACTGAAGCTTTCTTT.